This T cell receptor beta chain emerged from a study of T cell repertoires in cytomegalovirus infection. Study context: An indication of both CMV infection and matching HLA type came from public TCR beta signatures.

Concerning this clonotype itself: The target antigen is unknown.

From the reads, TCRdb called clonotypes with MiXCR, one entry per CDR3 protein. This table holds approximately 150,000 distinct CDR3 sequences, roughly 17% found once. The ends lost 8 bases at V and 0 bases at J; junction bases unmatched: 12. CDR1 is MDHEN and CDR2 is SYDVKM in the germline V gene. This CDR3 comprises 17 residues. Study-level points and caveats: Totalled public TCR beta family frequency picked out people who carried CMV plus the relevant HLA.

The TCR originated in a human donor in good health (CMV status not recorded). Some clones in this sample may be carry-over from other donors' samples. The sequencing input was CD8+ T cells from PBMCs. The chain employs TRBV28 and TRBJ1-5, with 8 bases matching TRBD1. This chain's CDR3 is CASGRGSGQASNQPQHF. The CDR3, as DNA: TGTGCCAGCGGGCGGGGGTCGGGACAGGCTAGCAATCAGCCCCAGCATTTT.